This T cell receptor beta chain originates from a study of T cells in Graves' hyperthyroidism and ophthalmopathy. Whole-study results and caveats: Among clonotypes expanded in thyroid above 0.001, most were also found in blood.

Patients showing uncontrolled infection, other autoimmune disease, pregnancy or lactation were ineligible. Diagnoses used clinical symptoms, serum thyroxine and TRAb, thyroid ultrasound and orbital computed tomography. The CDR3 regions of TCR beta were amplified from RNA transcripts. When the TCR CDR3 underwent first-round RT-PCR, the HTBI primer set was used. Using its own MiXCR run on the multiplex PCR reads, TCRdb lists one record per CDR3 protein. The sample shows about 640,000 distinct CDR3 sequences, around 20% of them seen only once. The V and J ends lost 5 bases and 1 base, in that order; junction bases with no gene match: 10. The CDR3 covers 16 residues. Germline V gene data show CDR1 as SGHVS and CDR2 as FQNEAQ. This clonotype was recorded many times. Its antigen is as yet unknown.

The specimen was blood. The clonotype was recovered from a man aged 25 to 45 with Graves' ophthalmopathy. This chain links TRBV7-8 with TRBJ1-1, with TRBD1 matching 7 bases. CDR3 DNA: TGTGCCAGCAGCCGAATAGCCGGGACAGCGAACACTGAAGCTTTCTTT. Amino acid sequence: CASSRIAGTANTEAFF.